This T cell receptor beta chain is drawn from a study of CD8 T cells in Susac syndrome. V lost 4 bases, J lost 3 bases, and 9 bases lay in between. This CDR3 comprises 13 residues. Germline loops: CDR1 MNHEY, CDR2 SMNVEV (reference sequence). On this clonotype itself: What it binds is not known.

Study results and caveats: An acknowledgment was made by the study that its TCR sequencing and HLA analysis involved relatively few individuals.

The patients serving as multiple sclerosis controls were treatment-naive. They had stable or active relapsing-remitting disease and fulfilled revised McDonald criteria. Negative isolation was used for CD8+ and CD4+ T cells and FACS enrichment for TEMRA cells. Reverse transcription of about 0.5 to 1 ug RNA used random hexamers. MiXCR, run by TCRdb on the immunoSEQ multiplex PCR reads, gives a single entry per CDR3 protein. The sample contains approximately 70,000 distinct CDR3 sequences, around 95% of which appear only once. V gene TRBV27 combines with J gene TRBJ1-1; tentative D call: TRBD1 (5 bases). The source of this sequence is a human donor with multiple sclerosis. The sample consisted of CD8+ T cells from PBMCs. CDR3: CASSWGRDTEAFF. CDR3 in DNA: TGTGCCAGCAGTTGGGGGAGGGACACTGAAGCTTTCTTT.